The rows below give T cell receptor beta chains drawn from one sample of a study of blood T cell repertoires in COVID-19. TCRdb keeps only in-frame clones here, not all; method: immunoSEQ multiplex PCR. Of over 130,000 clones listed, over 80% are singletons. Source material: peripheral blood. These receptors originate from a man aged 25 to 40 with COVID-19, enrolled during active disease. Each CDR3 is given with its conserved first and last residue. A D gene is named only where the DNA matches it firmly. Not all rows give a size; the values are once, few, many and, for expanded clones, a class.

abundance	d_gene	len	v_gene	j_gene	CDR3nt	CDR3aa
NA	TRBD1	17	TRBV4-1	TRBJ2-1	TGCGCCAGCAGCCAAGGGGCTGGGACAGGTTTATGGAATGAGCAGTTCTTC	CASSQGAGTGLWNEQFF
NA	NA	19	TRBV7-2	TRBJ2-6	TGTGCCAGCAGCTTAGGGCCGGGCAGGGGGGAATCTGGGGCCAACGTCCTGACTTTC	CASSLGPGRGESGANVLTF
NA	NA	13	TRBV28	TRBJ2-2	TGTGCCAGCAGTTCTCGTGAGAAGGGGGAGCTGTTTTTT	CASSSREKGELFF
NA	NA	14	TRBV6-2/TRBV6-3	TRBJ2-5	TGTGCCAGCAGTATTGGAAGCGGCGGGGAGACCCAGTACTTC	CASSIGSGGETQYF
NA	TRBD1	12	TRBV6-5	TRBJ1-1	TGTGCCAGCAGTTACGGGACAGGGGAGGCTTTCTTT	CASSYGTGEAFF
NA	TRBD2	15	TRBV9	TRBJ2-5	TGTGCCAGCAGCGCCGGACTAGCGGGACGAGAGACCCAGTACTTC	CASSAGLAGRETQYF
NA	TRBD1	15	TRBV9	TRBJ2-4	TGTGCCAGCAGCTCAGGGACAGTAGCCAAAAACATTCAGTACTTC	CASSSGTVAKNIQYF
NA	NA	14	TRBV19	TRBJ2-7	TGTGCCAGTTCCATAGCGGATCGTCATTACGAGCAGTACTTC	CASSIADRHYEQYF
NA	TRBD2	15	TRBV19	TRBJ2-7	TGTGCCAGTAGTATAGCGGCGGGAGAGCCCTACGAGCAGTACTTC	CASSIAAGEPYEQYF
NA	TRBD1	16	TRBV27	TRBJ2-7	TGTGCCAGCAGTCCCGGACAGGCCACGACTTTAAGGGAGCAGTACTTC	CASSPGQATTLREQYF
NA	TRBD2	17	TRBV10-3	TRBJ2-2	TGTGCCATCAGTGGGAATAGCGGGAGTCGAGACACCGGGGAGCTGTTTTTT	CAISGNSGSRDTGELFF
few	NA	16	TRBV5-1	TRBJ1-1	TGCGCCAGCAGCTCTAACGCAATGCAGGGTGGTACTGAAGCTTTCTTT	CASSSNAMQGGTEAFF
NA	TRBD1	15	TRBV4-1	TRBJ1-2	TGCGCCAGCAGCCAAGGGGGACAGGGACTTTATGGCTACACCTTC	CASSQGGQGLYGYTF
NA	NA	14	TRBV4-1	TRBJ2-2	TGCGCCAGCAGTGAGTTTTCGAACACCGGGGAGCTGTTTTTT	CASSEFSNTGELFF
NA	NA	15	TRBV7-9	TRBJ2-7	TGTGCCAGCAGCTTATACGGGACTTCCCTCTACGAGCAGTACTTC	CASSLYGTSLYEQYF
NA	TRBD2	15	TRBV5-1	TRBJ2-7	TGCGCCAGCAGCTTGGGTGGGACTAGCGGCTACGAGCAGTACTTC	CASSLGGTSGYEQYF
few	NA	12	TRBV28	TRBJ1-6	TGTGCCAGCAGACTGAGCGAATCACCCCTCCACTTT	CASRLSESPLHF
NA	TRBD2	15	TRBV11-3	TRBJ2-2	TGTGCCAGCAGCATTACGGCTAGCGGGAGAAGGGAGCTGTTTTTT	CASSITASGRRELFF
NA	TRBD1	14	TRBV30	TRBJ1-1	TGTGCCTGGAGCATAACAGGGGGCAACACTGAAGCTTTCTTT	CAWSITGGNTEAFF
NA	TRBD1	16	TRBV28	TRBJ1-5	TGTGCCAGCAGTTTATATGGACAGGCAAACAATCAGCCCCAGCATTTT	CASSLYGQANNQPQHF
NA	NA	15	TRBV28	TRBJ2-1	TGTGCCAGCAGTTTAACCCTGAGCTCCTACAATGAGCAGTTCTTC	CASSLTLSSYNEQFF
NA	TRBD1	12	TRBV28	TRBJ1-2	TGTGCCAGCAGCTCGGGACAGTATGGCTACACCTTC	CASSSGQYGYTF
NA	NA	20	TRBV28	TRBJ2-3	TGTGCCAGCAGTTACACCGGGACACCGGTAGGCGGGCGGCCGACAGATACGCAGTATTTT	CASSYTGTPVGGRPTDTQYF
NA	NA	14	TRBV2	TRBJ1-5	TGTGCCAGCAGTGGGTCGACTGGCAATCAGCCCCAGCATTTT	CASSGSTGNQPQHF
NA	TRBD2	16	TRBV9	TRBJ2-2	TGTGCCAGCAGCGCCACTAGCGGAGCTAACACCGGGGAGCTGTTTTTT	CASSATSGANTGELFF
NA	NA	12	TRBV7-2	TRBJ1-3	TGTGCCAGCAGCTCCCCAGGAAACACCATATATTTT	CASSSPGNTIYF
NA	TRBD2	16	TRBV6-6	TRBJ2-5	TGTGCCAGCAGAAACCCGGGACTAGCTCGTTCAGAGACCCAGTACTTC	CASRNPGLARSETQYF
NA	NA	11	TRBV5-8	TRBJ1-1	TGTGCCAGTGGCAGGAACACTGAAGCTTTCTTT	CASGRNTEAFF
NA	TRBD1	16	TRBV28	TRBJ1-1	TGTGCCAGCAGTTCCTTATCCGGGACAGAGAACACTGAAGCTTTCTTT	CASSSLSGTENTEAFF
NA	NA	13	TRBV7-2	TRBJ2-7	TGTGCCAGCAGCTTTTTTGACAGCTACGAGCAGTACTTC	CASSFFDSYEQYF
NA	TRBD1	15	TRBV7-2	TRBJ1-1	TGTGCCAGCAGACCCGTCAGGGGGCTGAGCACTGAAGCTTTCTTT	CASRPVRGLSTEAFF
NA	TRBD1	18	TRBV11-2	TRBJ1-3	TGTGCCAGCAGCTTAACGAGAACGGGACAGGGATCTGGAAACACCATATATTTT	CASSLTRTGQGSGNTIYF
NA	NA	18	TRBV7-2	TRBJ2-4	TGTGCCAGCAGAAAATTTGGGAGTCACCCCCTAGACAAAAACATTCAGTACTTC	CASRKFGSHPLDKNIQYF
once	TRBD2	17	TRBV5-4	TRBJ2-3	TGTGCCAGCAGCGAGGAAGTCCCTAGCGGGATTGCAGATACGCAGTATTTT	CASSEEVPSGIADTQYF
NA	TRBD1	14	TRBV9	TRBJ2-1	TGTGCCAGCAGCGCCCGGACAGGGGAATTTGAGCAGTTCTTC	CASSARTGEFEQFF
once	TRBD1	16	TRBV28	TRBJ2-1	TGTGCCAGCAGGTCCTTGGACAGGGTAGGATACAATGAGCAGTTCTTC	CASRSLDRVGYNEQFF
NA	TRBD2	16	TRBV10-1	TRBJ2-3	TGCGCCAGCAGTGATCCAGAAGCGGGGTCCACAGATACGCAGTATTTT	CASSDPEAGSTDTQYF
NA	TRBD1	15	TRBV6-5	TRBJ2-7	TGTGCCAGCAGGTATCGAACAGGGGCCAACTACGAGCAGTACTTC	CASRYRTGANYEQYF
NA	NA	11	TRBV7-2	TRBJ2-7	TGTGCCAGCAGCTTACAGGTCGAGCAGTACTTC	CASSLQVEQYF
NA	NA	13	TRBV7-9	TRBJ1-6	TGTGCCAGCAGCTTAGCGAGGAATTCACCCCTCCACTTT	CASSLARNSPLHF
NA	TRBD2	20	TRBV24-1	TRBJ2-3	TGTGCCACCAGTGATTGTGGGGTCCGGGGGGACTACCTACTAACAGATACGCAGTATTTT	CATSDCGVRGDYLLTDTQYF
NA	TRBD1	16	TRBV28	TRBJ1-4	TGTGCCAGCAGTTGGGACAGGGACGTTGCTGATGAAAAACTGTTTTTT	CASSWDRDVADEKLFF
NA	NA	13	TRBV11-1	TRBJ1-1	TGTGCCAGCAGCAAACTACGGAGTACTGAAGCTTTCTTT	CASSKLRSTEAFF
NA	TRBD2	11	TRBV7-8	TRBJ2-3	TGTGCCAGCATGCGGGAGTCTACGCAGTATTTT	CASMRESTQYF
NA	TRBD1	15	TRBV27	TRBJ2-1	TGTGCCAGCAGTTTCGGGGGGACAGGGTACCATGAGCAGTTCTTC	CASSFGGTGYHEQFF
NA	TRBD2	15	TRBV4-1	TRBJ2-7	TGCGCCAGCAGCCTAGCGGGAGGGGCTACCTACGAGCAGTACTTC	CASSLAGGATYEQYF
NA	NA	14	TRBV7-9	TRBJ1-1	TGTGCCAGCAGCTTAGTAGTGGTGAACACTGAAGCTTTCTTT	CASSLVVVNTEAFF
NA	TRBD1	15	TRBV28	TRBJ2-3	TGTGCCAGCAGCACACAGGGGGCGCGGACAGATACGCAGTATTTT	CASSTQGARTDTQYF
once	TRBD1	16	TRBV5-1	TRBJ2-2	TGCGCCAGCAGCGGAGACAGGGGCGGATTCACCGGGGAGCTGTTTTTT	CASSGDRGGFTGELFF
few	NA	12	TRBV7-9	TRBJ1-1	TGTGCCAGCAGCTTAGACAGGGAGGAAGCTTTCTTT	CASSLDREEAFF
NA	TRBD2	15	TRBV7-9	TRBJ2-3	TGTGCCAGCAGCTTCGGGACTAGCGGGAGCGATACGCAGTATTTT	CASSFGTSGSDTQYF